The next 3 T cell receptor beta chains were all read from a single sample in a study of T cell changes during pregnancy in multiple sclerosis. This table comes from immunoSEQ multiplex PCR, and its TCRdb copy is limited to in-frame clones, with some not included. The sample comprises some 46,000 clones, roughly 92% of which are singletons, and approximately 2.2% rests with the top ten. The material sequenced was peripheral blood, taken in the third trimester of pregnancy. These receptors were taken from a female donor with multiple sclerosis, enrolled in a pregnancy study.

The chain is built from TRBV19 and TRBJ2-2; TRBD1 agrees at 11 bases. The CDR3 length is 16 residues. The germline V gene encodes CDR1 LNHDA and CDR2 SQIVND (reference sequence). V shed 7 bases and J 0 bases; nucleotides not matched to a gene: 4. CDR3 sequence (DNA): TGTGCCAGTAACCAGGGACAGGGGGCGAACACCGGGGAGCTGTTTTTT. Protein product: CASNQGQGANTGELFF.

The chain joins TRBV6-1 to TRBJ1-1; no clear D gene. V dropped 1 base and J dropped 4 bases, with 7 bases sitting between them. This CDR3 comprises 13 residues. Germline CDR1 is MNHNS and CDR2 is SASEGT. CDR3: CASSEVIVTEAFF. In DNA, the CDR3 is TGTGCCAGCAGTGAAGTAATAGTCACTGAAGCTTTCTTT.

V gene TRBV28 combines with J gene TRBJ2-3, with 7 bases matching TRBD1. CDR1 and CDR2 from the germline V gene are MDHEN and SYDVKM. CDR3 length: 15 amino acids. V was pared by 4 bases and J by 5 bases, with 9 bases of the junction left unmatched. The CDR3 DNA sequence: TGTGCCAGCAGTTCCCGACAGGGAGTTATAGATACGCAGTATTTT. This codes for CASSSRQGVIDTQYF.